This paragraph reports one T cell receptor (beta chain). Antigen unknown. The sample comes from a study of cytomegalovirus exposure and HLA in healthy donors. Study-wide results and caveats: Earlier results showed most TCR beta V segments being productive about 87% or about 30% of the time. Clonal expansion was found to be greater in HLA-associated TCR beta chains than in equally common others in a later analysis. Researchers reported that three CMV-associated chains were confirmed in vitro as CMV antigen-specific.

The PCR was carried out with 60 Vbeta primers and 13 Jbeta primers. Sequenced by immunoSEQ multiplex PCR; TCRdb stores in-frame clones only, minus some. The sample carries under 200,000 clones, about 80% recorded once. CDR1 is SGHVS, CDR2 FQNEAQ, per germline. CDR3 size: 17 residues. Trimming removed 0 bases at V and 1 base at J, with 14 bases between. This receptor was obtained from a woman aged 45-65 years in good health and CMV-seronegative. The gene calls are TRBV7-8 and TRBJ2-3, with unresolved D. The material sequenced was PBMCs. The CDR3 protein is CASSLAATPLGTDTQYF. CDR3 DNA: TGTGCCAGCAGCTTAGCCGCCACCCCGCTAGGCACAGATACGCAGTATTTT.